This is a list of T cell receptor beta chains from one sample in a study of neurological immune-mediated disorders. MiXCR was run by TCRdb on the 5' RACE reads, yielding one entry per CDR3 protein. Among about 88,000 distinct CDR3 sequences listed, 3.5% were seen once. Input material: PBMCs. The receptors were sampled from a woman aged 18-29 years with multiple sclerosis. Each CDR3 is given with its conserved first and last residue. A D gene is named only where the DNA matches it firmly.

d_call v_call cdr3_aa
TRBD1 TRBV7-6 CASSLGDRYRDTEAFF
TRBD1 TRBV30 CAWRSGTGGNYGYTF
. TRBV20-1 CSARDAGLNTGELFF
. TRBV28 CVSSWDKNSPLHF
. TRBV5-1 CASSFESSGNTIYF
. TRBV5-8 CASSLEDVNTEAFF
TRBD1 TRBV29-1 CSVDLGQDGADTQYF
TRBD1 TRBV5-1 CASSRYDRGRVTGELFF
. TRBV5-1 CASRLGDGPGELFF
. TRBV7-3 CASSYGLTNEQFF
TRBD1 TRBV2 CASRALNRTGGRETQYF
TRBD1 TRBV7-9 CASSSGQGAYGYTF
TRBD2 TRBV6-2/TRBV6-3 CASAWGLAGASEQFF
. TRBV7-2 CASSFSQGNNEQFF
. TRBV7-8 CASSFGEIEQFF
TRBD2 TRBV20-1 CSARGGGSSYEQYF
. TRBV5-1 CASSYEGAYEQYF
. TRBV11-3 CASSLDPGRGTEAFF
. TRBV3-1 CASSHASASYEQYF
TRBD2 TRBV6-2/TRBV6-3 CASSRDTSGSGEQYF
TRBD2 TRBV5-5 CASSKEGTSGTYNEQFF
TRBD2 TRBV5-1 CASSLTAGTIGEQYF
. TRBV29-1 CSVDESPNIQYF
. TRBV29-1 CSVHRDGYTF
. TRBV5-1 CASSLAREGGANVLTF
TRBD2 TRBV10-3 CAISVGVAGLGDTQYF
. TRBV29-1 CSVGALNTEAFF
TRBD2 TRBV2 CASSDRLAGASSELFF